Listed below are T cell receptor beta chains from one sample, sequenced in a study of blood T cell repertoires in COVID-19. Sequenced by immunoSEQ multiplex PCR; TCRdb stores in-frame clones only, minus some. Of about 240,000 clones listed, roughly 83% are singletons. Sequencing used peripheral blood. These receptors all stem from a woman at least 80 years old with acute or convalescent COVID-19. Each CDR3 is given with its conserved first and last residue. D genes are given only for firm matches. Clone size is shown for a subset of rows, as once, few, many or a class of expanded clone.

J gene | clone size | D gene | V gene | CDR3 DNA | CDR3 protein
TRBJ1-4 | . | . | TRBV6-6 | TGTGCCAGCAGTTACTGGACAGCTAATGAAAAACTGTTTTTT | CASSYWTANEKLFF
TRBJ2-3 | . | TRBD2 | TRBV2 | TGTGCCAGCAGATTAGCGGGGGCCCTCACAGATACGCAGTATTTT | CASRLAGALTDTQYF
TRBJ1-5 | . | . | TRBV5-1 | TGCGCCAGCAGCTTTACGGGAGCGGGCAATCAGCCCCAGCATTTT | CASSFTGAGNQPQHF
TRBJ1-6 | once | TRBD1 | TRBV6-6 | TGTGCCAGCAGTTACGACAGGGTCAATTCACCCCTCCACTTT | CASSYDRVNSPLHF
TRBJ2-5 | . | . | TRBV7-2 | TGTGCCAGCAGCTTCGAGGATGTGGGGACCCAGTACTTC | CASSFEDVGTQYF
TRBJ2-7 | . | TRBD1 | TRBV5-5 | TGTGCCAGCAGCGGCAACAGGGGAACAATCTCCTACGAGCAGTACTTC | CASSGNRGTISYEQYF
TRBJ1-6 | . | . | TRBV5-6 | TGTGCCAGCAGCTTGGCCGGGGATTCACCCCTCCACTTT | CASSLAGDSPLHF
TRBJ2-5 | . | . | TRBV21-1 | TGTGCCCGCAGTGGCCGTGGGACAGCTCAAGAGACCCAGTACTTC | CARSGRGTAQETQYF
TRBJ1-1 | . | TRBD1 | TRBV5-5 | TGTGCCAGCAGCGTGGGGACAGAAGGCACTGAAGCTTTCTTT | CASSVGTEGTEAFF
TRBJ1-2 | . | . | TRBV21-1 | TGTGCCAGCCCCGGAGCGTATGGCTACACCTTC | CASPGAYGYTF
TRBJ2-7 | . | . | TRBV2 | TGTGCCAGCAGTGAAGGGCACGGGGACTCCTACGAGCAGTACTTC | CASSEGHGDSYEQYF
TRBJ2-7 | . | . | TRBV5-1 | TGCGCCAGCAGCCAAGGGAGCTCTGACGAGCAGTACTTC | CASSQGSSDEQYF
TRBJ1-5 | . | TRBD1 | TRBV19 | TGTGCCAGTAGTGTGGTAAGGACAGGGAATAGCCAGCCCCAGCATTTT | CASSVVRTGNSQPQHF
TRBJ1-4 | . | TRBD1 | TRBV14 | TGTGCCAGCAGCCAAGAGATCAGGGGGGCGGAGGAAAAACTGTTTTTT | CASSQEIRGAEEKLFF
TRBJ2-5 | . | TRBD2 | TRBV5-1 | TGCGCCAGCAGTTTCGGCCATAGCGGGGGGGCTCAGGAGACCCAGTACTTC | CASSFGHSGGAQETQYF
TRBJ1-4 | . | . | TRBV28 | TGTGCCAGCAGTTCCCGACAGTTTAGGAATGAAAAACTGTTTTTT | CASSSRQFRNEKLFF
TRBJ1-5 | . | . | TRBV30 | TGTGCCTGGAGTGCAGGGCAGAGCAATCAGCCCCAGCATTTT | CAWSAGQSNQPQHF
TRBJ2-3 | . | TRBD1 | TRBV6-5 | TGTGCCAGCAGTTCCCAGGACAGGGGTACAGATACGCAGTATTTT | CASSSQDRGTDTQYF
TRBJ2-1 | . | TRBD2 | TRBV18 | TGTGCCAGCTCACCCTCCAGCGGGAGACCGAGGTCGCAGTTCTTC | CASSPSSGRPRSQFF
TRBJ1-6 | . | . | TRBV9 | TGTGCCAGCAGCGTAGAACAGGTTAATTCACCCCTCCACTTT | CASSVEQVNSPLHF
TRBJ2-7 | . | . | TRBV7-3 | TGTGCCAGCAGCCCAGACAGATTCTCCTACGAGCAGTACTTC | CASSPDRFSYEQYF
TRBJ2-5 | . | TRBD2 | TRBV2 | TGTGCCAGCAGTCAGACTAGCGGGGGACAAGAGACCCAGTACTTC | CASSQTSGGQETQYF
TRBJ1-3 | . | . | TRBV10-2 | TGCGCCAGCAGTGCCGGCGGCGTCTCTGGAAACACCATATATTTT | CASSAGGVSGNTIYF
TRBJ1-1 | . | . | TRBV6-5 | TGTGCCAGCAGCCCAGACAGGAAGAACACTGAAGCTTTCTTT | CASSPDRKNTEAFF
TRBJ2-2 | . | TRBD1 | TRBV5-1 | TGCGCCAGCAGCTTGGGGACAGGGGGAGCCGGGGAGCTGTTTTTT | CASSLGTGGAGELFF
TRBJ1-2 | few | TRBD1 | TRBV19 | TGTGCCAGTAGTCCCCGTAAAGGGGGCGGCTATGGCTACACCTTC | CASSPRKGGGYGYTF
TRBJ2-5 | . | TRBD1 | TRBV5-1 | TGCGCCAGCAGCGCCACGACAGGGGGAGAGACCCAGTACTTC | CASSATTGGETQYF
TRBJ1-6 | . | TRBD1 | TRBV4-1 | TGCGCCAGCAGCCCCACCATCCGGGACAGGGCCTATAATTCACCCCTCCACTTT | CASSPTIRDRAYNSPLHF
TRBJ2-5 | . | . | TRBV7-2 | TGTGCCAGCAGCGTGCAGGGGATCCAAGAGACCCAGTACTTC | CASSVQGIQETQYF
TRBJ1-3 | . | . | TRBV5-5 | TGTGCCAGCAGCTTACAGGGAAAGAGAAGCTCTGGAAACACCATATATTTT | CASSLQGKRSSGNTIYF
TRBJ2-2 | . | TRBD1 | TRBV18 | TGTGCCAGCTCACCACAGGGACAGGGGGCGTCTGGGGAGCTGTTTTTT | CASSPQGQGASGELFF
TRBJ1-1 | . | . | TRBV29-1 | TGCAGCGTTATCCCGGGACCTTCGGGAGACGCTTTCTTT | CSVIPGPSGDAFF
TRBJ1-6 | . | TRBD1 | TRBV19 | TGTGCCGCTGCCGTGGGACAGGGGAGTTCACCCCTCCACTTT | CAAAVGQGSSPLHF
TRBJ2-1 | . | TRBD2 | TRBV18 | TGTGCCAGCTCATCCGGCGGGGGGCCGTACAATGAGCAGTTCTTC | CASSSGGGPYNEQFF
TRBJ2-1 | . | . | TRBV7-2 | TGTGCCAGCAGCTTAGCGGTGACGCGGACAGAGGAGCAGTTCTTC | CASSLAVTRTEEQFF
TRBJ2-1 | . | TRBD2 | TRBV3-1/TRBV3-2 | TGTGCCAGCAGCCTTAGCGGGGGACACAATGAGCAGTTCTTC | CASSLSGGHNEQFF
TRBJ1-1 | . | TRBD1 | TRBV5-1 | TGCGCCAGCAGCTTGACAGGGGGAAACACTGAAGCTTTCTTT | CASSLTGGNTEAFF
TRBJ2-1 | . | . | TRBV5-1 | TGCGCCAGCCGGGACTTGGCCAACAATGAGCAGTTCTTC | CASRDLANNEQFF
TRBJ1-1 | . | . | TRBV28 | TGTGCCAGCAGTTTACGGAGCCTCAACACTGAAGCTTTCTTT | CASSLRSLNTEAFF
TRBJ2-3 | . | . | TRBV21-1 | TGTGCCAGCAGCAAAGATGCTCAGCGGGGGGCGGAAGATACGCAGTATTTT | CASSKDAQRGAEDTQYF
TRBJ1-4 | . | . | TRBV2 | TGTGCCAGCAGTGAAGCGCGACCCGGCGGGGTCGAAAAACTGTTTTTT | CASSEARPGGVEKLFF
TRBJ2-3 | . | . | TRBV3-1/TRBV3-2 | TGTGCCAGCAGCCAAGGAATAAGGGAGGGGGGAGATACGCAGTATTTT | CASSQGIREGGDTQYF
TRBJ1-2 | . | . | TRBV5-1 | TGCGCCAGCAGCCTGCAGGGAGGTAACTATGGCTACACCTTC | CASSLQGGNYGYTF
TRBJ2-7 | . | TRBD1 | TRBV19 | TGTGCCAGTAGTATAGGGGGGACAGGAGTCTACGAGCAGTACTTC | CASSIGGTGVYEQYF